One and the same sample provided the 14 T cell receptor beta chains below, sequenced in a study of radiation and T cells in renal cell carcinoma. TCRdb's table, derived via immunoSEQ multiplex PCR, lists solely in-frame clones and lacks some. Of 60,000 to 65,000 clones listed, around 78% were seen once; the top ten hold 6.5% to 8%. Time point denoted: blood 2 weeks post-SBRT. Treatment: 15 Gy SBRT to primary tumor, nephrectomy 4 weeks later. Specimen: blood, collected from a patient whose treatment included radiotherapy and nephrectomy. The receptors shown here come from a man between 60 and 70 years old with renal cell carcinoma.

V and J are TRBV11-1 and TRBJ2-7, with 8 bases fitting TRBD1. CDR3 length equals 18 residues. The V and J ends lost 4 bases and 7 bases, in that order; junction bases with no gene match: 21. The germline gives CDR1 SGHAT, CDR2 FQDESV (reference sequence). CDR3 nucleotide sequence: TGTGCCAGCAGCTCCGGACAGGGTCCCTGGTTATTTCATCCAGAGCAGTACTTC. Residues: CASSSGQGPWLFHPEQYF.

In this sample, this clone turned up once. This chain uses TRBV30 with TRBJ2-5; a weak D match, TRBD2 (6 bases). The CDR3 consists of 17 residues. V was pared by 4 bases and J by 7 bases, with 28 bases between. Per the germline V gene, CDR1 is GTSNPN and CDR2 is SVGIG (reference sequence). For the CDR3, the DNA is TGTGCCTGGAATAAAGGGACTTATTCTACGACGGCGGGGACCCAGTACTTC. This sequence encodes CAWNKGTYSTTAGTQYF.

The chain links TRBV18 to TRBJ2-5; TRBD2 matches at 13 bases. The length of the CDR3 is 18 residues. Germline CDR1 and CDR2: KGHSH and LQKENI. V dropped 3 bases and J dropped 3; count of bases not matched to a gene: 10. This CDR3 reads CASSPLVLAGGLKETQYF. CDR3 nucleotide sequence: TGTGCCAGCTCACCGCTAGTACTAGCGGGAGGGTTAAAAGAGACCCAGTACTTC.

The chain uses TRBV4-3 and TRBJ1-1; 8 nucleotides match TRBD1. The V gene end was trimmed by 5 bases and the J gene end by 2 bases; junction bases not matched to a gene: 4. CDR1 and CDR2 from the germline V gene are LGHNA and YSLEER. This CDR3 is built from 14 residues. The CDR3 sequence: CASSVQGVNTEAFF. CDR3 DNA sequence: TGCGCCAGCAGCGTACAGGGGGTAAACACTGAAGCTTTCTTT.

CDR3 nucleotides: TGCGCCAGCAGTGATGGGGAGAGCACTGAAGCTTTCTTT. This codes for CASSDGESTEAFF. This chain links TRBV10-1 with TRBJ1-1; D is undetermined. The V end was cut by 3 bases, the J end by 4 bases, with 9 bases between. The CDR3 is made up of 13 amino acids. From germline, CDR1 is WNHNN and CDR2 SYGVQD (reference sequence).

The chain uses TRBV10-3 and TRBJ1-1, with D tentatively TRBD1 (5 bases). V was clipped by 3 bases and J by 7 bases, with 12 bases between them. The germline gives CDR1 ENHRY, CDR2 SYGVKD. This CDR3 spans 13 amino acids. CDR3 protein: CAISEVGDSEAFF. The CDR3, as DNA: TGTGCCATCAGTGAAGTCGGCGACAGTGAAGCTTTCTTT.

The chain links TRBV7-2 to TRBJ2-3; unclear D gene. The CDR3 has 14 residues. Trimming shortened V by 0 bases and J by 3 bases, and 7 bases separated the two germline ends. Per germline, CDR1 SGHTA and CDR2 FQGNSA. The CDR3 DNA is TGTGCCAGCAGCTTAGCACAACTTACAGATACGCAGTATTTT. As protein: CASSLAQLTDTQYF.

This clone turned up a few times. This chain links TRBV7-9 with TRBJ2-1, with 7 bases fitting TRBD2. The CDR3 runs 15 residues. The V and J ends lost 1 base and 2 bases, in that order; junction bases with no gene match: 2. Germline assignment: CDR1 SEHNR and CDR2 FQNEAQ (reference sequence). As DNA, the CDR3 is TGTGCCAGCAGCTTAGTGGGAGGGGCCTACAATGAGCAGTTCTTC. Its translation is CASSLVGGAYNEQFF.

This sequence joins TRBV27 and TRBJ2-3; 11 bases align to TRBD2. CDR1 and CDR2 (germline): MNHEY, SMNVEV (reference sequence). The CDR3 spans 20 residues. Trimming took 3 bases from V and 0 from J; bases not matched to a gene: 14. The CDR3 nucleotides read TGTGCCAGCAGTTTCCTCCCGGGACTAGCGGAGGGGGGAAGCACAGATACGCAGTATTTT. Translation gives CASSFLPGLAEGGSTDTQYF.

J is TRBJ2-2 and V is TRBV6-5, with D tentatively TRBD1 (6 bases). Deletions cut 0 bases from V and 7 bases from J, with 15 bases between. Germline V gene lookup returns CDR1 MNHEY and CDR2 SVGAGI. CDR3 length equals 16 residues. The CDR3 region is CASSYSGTHEGGELFF. For the CDR3, the DNA is TGTGCCAGCAGTTACTCCGGGACACATGAGGGCGGGGAGCTGTTTTTT.

The rearrangement joins TRBV27 to TRBJ2-2; 8 nucleotides agree with TRBD1. The CDR3 runs to 15 residues. With 6 bases clipped from V and 6 bases from J, the junction kept 9 bases outside the gene matches. CDR1 and CDR2 from the germline V gene are MNHEY and SMNVEV (reference sequence). The CDR3 sequence is CASRSDRGQPGELFF. The CDR3 DNA reads TGTGCCAGCAGGTCAGACAGGGGTCAGCCCGGGGAGCTGTTTTTT.

Here the CDR3 DNA reads TGTGCCAGCAGTCTCAGGGGAGCATCCTACGAGCAGTACGTC. Its translation is CASSLRGASYEQYV. The rearrangement uses TRBV25-1 and TRBJ2-7; TRBD1 is a possible D gene (6 bases). The CDR3 covers 14 residues. The V end was cut by 5 bases, the J end by 1 base, with 12 bases between. Germline loops: CDR1 MGHDK, CDR2 SYGVNS.

This sequence joins TRBV15 and TRBJ1-1, with D possibly TRBD1 on 5 matching bases. CDR1 is LNHNV, CDR2 YYDKDF, per germline (reference sequence). V dropped 3 bases and J dropped 1 base, with 9 bases sitting between them. This CDR3 comprises 14 residues. The CDR3 DNA sequence: TGTGCCACCAGCAGGCTACAGGAGAACACTGAAGCTTTCTTT. Translating it yields CATSRLQENTEAFF.

This sequence joins TRBV5-1 and TRBJ1-2; D is uncertain. V lost 4 bases, J lost 3 bases, and 13 bases lay in between. CDR3 size: 14 residues. Germline V gene lookup returns CDR1 SGHRS and CDR2 YFSETQ. CDR3 in amino acids: CASSLASVDYGYTF. CDR3 in DNA: TGCGCCAGCAGCCTGGCATCGGTGGACTATGGCTACACCTTC.